This TCR beta chain was observed in a study of response to subunit inactivated influenza vaccine. The study, taken as a whole, reports: Authors suggested few new T cells are recruited by each seasonal influenza vaccination.

TCRdb reprocessed the RT-PCR reads with MiXCR, giving one entry per CDR3 protein. The data contain roughly 650,000 distinct CDR3 sequences, roughly 14% of them singletons. Germline V gives CDR1 LGHNA, CDR2 YNFKEQ. The CDR3 is 16 amino acids. J lost 8 bases, V lost 1 base, and 11 bases had no gene match. The sample holds a few counts of this clonotype. Its specificity is not known. The sequence came from a man aged 45-60 years who received an inactivated influenza vaccine. Sequencing used PBMCs from blood, obtained 11 to 12 days after vaccination. J is TRBJ2-1 and V is TRBV4-2; TRBD2 agrees at 7 bases. The CDR3 here is CASSQVGAGEVDEQFF. As DNA, the CDR3 is TGTGCCAGCAGCCAAGTTGGGGCGGGAGAGGTGGATGAGCAGTTCTTC.